This T cell receptor (beta chain) was obtained from a study of blood T cell repertoires in COVID-19. Overall study context: Nucleic acid was either cDNA or gDNA, and it came from T cells, B-cell-depleted T cells, or PBMCs.

Enrolled during active infection, Seattle patients were then followed longitudinally. How the authors handled the data: Researchers report that nucleated cell counts were estimated from reference gene primer amplification. TCRdb's table, derived via immunoSEQ multiplex PCR, lists solely in-frame clones and lacks some. V, J and clone size are taken as reported in that table, and D and trimming were inferred from the DNA itself. The sample consists of more than 300,000 clones, 80% to 90% of them appearing once. Turning to this clone: The same CDR3 can be traced to other DNA sequences in this sample.

The V gene's germline CDR1 is LNHDA and CDR2 SQIVND (reference sequence). The J segment lost 6 bases and the V segment lost 5 bases, leaving 3 bases of the junction unmatched. The CDR3 has 13 residues. The rearrangement links TRBV19 to TRBJ2-3, with 9 bases aligning to TRBD1. This sequence was found in a woman in her forties or fifties with COVID-19, enrolled during active disease. The sequenced material came from peripheral blood. CDR3 in DNA: TGTGCCAGTAGTGTTGACAGGGGGGATACGCAGTATTTT. Amino acids: CASSVDRGDTQYF.